A single sample is the source of the 2 T cell receptor beta chains below, sequenced in a study of T cell responses to AZD1222 COVID-19 vaccine. Sequencing used immunoSEQ multiplex PCR; TCRdb keeps in-frame clones, though not all of them. The top ten hold approximately 30% of the sample, which has tens of thousands of clones, 75% to 90% seen once. The sample in question was peripheral blood, obtained on day 0 of AZD1222 vaccination. The source of these receptors is an adult in good health.

The chain couples TRBV6-1 to TRBJ1-1; D is uncertain. V was shortened by 5 bases and J by 1 base, with 11 bases between the two germline ends. Germline CDR1 is MNHNS and CDR2 is SASEGT. This CDR3 spans 14 amino acids. In DNA form, the CDR3 reads TGTGCCAGCAGTTTCCCTGGGAGGAACACTGAAGCTTTCTTT. It translates to CASSFPGRNTEAFF.

This rearrangement joins TRBV29-1 to TRBJ2-6, with D unclear. Germline values: CDR1 SQVTM, CDR2 ANQGSEA. The CDR3 has 14 amino acids. Trimming cost V 5 bases and J 0 bases, with 8 bases left between them. In DNA, the CDR3 is TGCAGCGTTCACAAGGGCTCTGGGGCCAACGTCCTGACTTTC. It encodes CSVHKGSGANVLTF.